The clone carrying this T cell receptor beta chain was counted ten times or more. Its target is not known. Arm-PCR with iRepertoire HTBI primers amplified the CDR3 regions for these TCR beta libraries. In the original analysis: The identification of about 66 TRBV and some 15 TRBJ segments was made across samples. TCRdb reanalysed the multiplex PCR reads using MiXCR and keeps one entry per CDR3 protein. In this record, the V and J calls reflect TCRdb's handling and not the investigators' own analysis. The data show roughly 430,000 distinct CDR3 sequences, around 23% seen once. This entry is derived from a study of regulatory T cells in long-lasting Graves disease. Study findings and constraints: Shared public clonotypes totalled 2,741 in persistent patients, compared with just under 1,000 in new patients. Accuracy was possibly reduced by small sample size. Persistent Graves' patients showed less TCR diversity than newly diagnosed ones.

Stated time point: persistent/refractory GD, antithyroid drugs over 5 years with positive TRAb. PBMCs provided the RNA from which the TCR library was made. V lost 4 bases to trimming and J lost 6 bases, with 17 bases between them. The CDR3 length is 14 residues. Germline V gene lookup returns CDR1 SGHKS and CDR2 YYEKEE (reference sequence). This rearrangement joins TRBV5-5 to TRBJ2-7; D might be TRBD1 (5 bases). The sample in question was peripheral blood mononuclear cells (PBMCs), obtained when the disease was refractory, from a patient treated with antithyroid drugs. This TCR came from a female donor with Graves disease. The CDR3 sequence: CASSRPGAVGEQYF. The DNA for the CDR3 is TGTGCCAGCAGCCGCCCTGGGGCTGTAGGCGAGCAGTACTTC.